This is a list of T cell receptor beta chains from one sample in a study of technical replicates of blood from several donors. TCRdb keeps only in-frame clones here, not all; method: immunoSEQ multiplex PCR. This repertoire shows 65,000 to 85,000 clones, roughly 96% found once; its top ten account for roughly 0.34%. The sample consisted of T cells isolated from PBMCs. Receptor source: a human donor in good health. Each CDR3 is given with its conserved first and last residue. D genes are given only for firm matches. Clone size is given for some rows only: seen once, a few or many times, or a class if the clone is expanded.

clone_size	v_call	j_call	d_call	cdr3_aa	cdr3_nt
-	TRBV5-1	TRBJ2-7	-	CASSLEADHYEQYF	TGCGCCAGCAGCTTGGAAGCGGACCATTACGAGCAGTACTTC
-	TRBV7-8	TRBJ1-1	-	CASSLEVTVYTEAFF	TGTGCCAGCAGCTTGGAGGTAACGGTCTACACTGAAGCTTTCTTT
once	TRBV5-6	TRBJ2-7	-	CASSPGVIYEQYF	TGTGCCAGCAGCCCGGGAGTGATCTACGAGCAGTACTTC
-	TRBV7-9	TRBJ2-7	TRBD2	CASSLIAGAQYEQYF	TGTGCCAGCAGCTTGATAGCGGGAGCTCAATACGAGCAGTACTTC
-	TRBV27	TRBJ2-7	-	CASSLSQGYEQYF	TGTGCCAGCAGTTTATCACAGGGTTACGAGCAGTACTTC
-	TRBV11-3	TRBJ2-1	TRBD2	CASSLDWQRELVPEQFF	TGTGCCAGCAGCTTAGATTGGCAGCGGGAGCTCGTCCCTGAGCAGTTCTTC
-	TRBV28	TRBJ1-1	-	CASNLPGYGTEAFF	TGTGCCAGCAATCTTCCGGGATACGGGACTGAAGCTTTCTTT
-	TRBV6-6	TRBJ2-2	TRBD2	CASRGAGGMGELFF	TGTGCCAGCAGGGGAGCGGGAGGTATGGGGGAGCTGTTTTTT
-	TRBV19	TRBJ2-5	TRBD1	CASSSTGVETQYF	TGTGCCAGTAGTTCAACAGGGGTTGAGACCCAGTACTTC
-	TRBV7-8	TRBJ2-7	-	CASRGGTGTYEQYF	TGTGCCAGCAGGGGGGGGACAGGCACATACGAGCAGTACTTC
-	TRBV11-3	TRBJ2-1	TRBD2	CASSTGVSGRRGYSNHEQFF	TGTGCCAGCAGCACCGGGGTTAGCGGGAGGAGAGGTTACTCAAACCATGAGCAGTTCTTC
-	TRBV4-2	TRBJ2-2	TRBD2	CASSQAGLAMGLFF	TGTGCCAGCAGCCAAGCGGGACTAGCAATGGGGCTGTTTTTT
-	TRBV5-6	TRBJ1-2	-	CASSFPVPYGYTF	TGTGCCAGCAGCTTTCCGGTCCCCTATGGCTACACCTTC
-	TRBV6-5	TRBJ2-7	-	CASSYDWYEQYF	TGTGCCAGCAGTTACGACTGGTACGAGCAGTACTTC
-	TRBV27	TRBJ2-1	-	CASSYGRGDEQFF	TGTGCCAGCAGTTACGGGAGAGGGGACGAGCAGTTCTTC
-	TRBV4-3	TRBJ2-7	-	CASSPLVGREQYF	TGCGCCAGCAGCCCCCTGGTAGGGAGGGAGCAGTACTTC
-	TRBV10-2	TRBJ2-7	TRBD2	CASSVSLAGSEQYF	TGCGCCAGCAGTGTTAGTCTAGCGGGATCTGAGCAGTACTTC
-	TRBV5-1	TRBJ1-1	-	CASSGLSNTEAFF	TGCGCCAGCAGCGGCTTAAGTAACACTGAAGCTTTCTTT